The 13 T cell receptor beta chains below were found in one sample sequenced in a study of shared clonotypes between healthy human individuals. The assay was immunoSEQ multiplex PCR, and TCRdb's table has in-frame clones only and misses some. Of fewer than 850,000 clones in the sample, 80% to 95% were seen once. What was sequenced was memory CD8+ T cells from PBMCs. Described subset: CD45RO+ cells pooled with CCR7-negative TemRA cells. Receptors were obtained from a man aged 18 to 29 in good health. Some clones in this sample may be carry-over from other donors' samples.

The CDR3 region is CASSQGVRTSGHNEQFF. As DNA, the CDR3 is TGCGCCAGCAGCCAAGGTGTTCGGACTAGCGGTCACAATGAGCAGTTCTTC. The chain uses TRBV4-3 and TRBJ2-1; 10 bases align to TRBD2. The CDR3 has 17 amino acids. Losses at the gene ends were 1 base for V and 5 bases for J; bases not matched to a gene: 8. The germline gives CDR1 LGHNA, CDR2 YSLEER.

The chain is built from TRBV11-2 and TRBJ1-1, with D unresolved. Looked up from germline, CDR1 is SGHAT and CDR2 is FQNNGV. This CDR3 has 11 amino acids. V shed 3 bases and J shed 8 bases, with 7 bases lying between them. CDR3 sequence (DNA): TGTGCCAGCAGCTTTGGCGAAGAAGCTTTCTTT. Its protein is CASSFGEEAFF. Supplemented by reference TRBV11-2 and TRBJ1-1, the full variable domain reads EAGVAQSPRYKIIEKRQSVAFWCNPISGHATLYWYQQILGQGPKLLIQFQNNGVVDDSQLPKDRFSAERLKGVDSTLKIQPAKLEDSAVYLCASSFGEEAFFGQGTRLTVV.

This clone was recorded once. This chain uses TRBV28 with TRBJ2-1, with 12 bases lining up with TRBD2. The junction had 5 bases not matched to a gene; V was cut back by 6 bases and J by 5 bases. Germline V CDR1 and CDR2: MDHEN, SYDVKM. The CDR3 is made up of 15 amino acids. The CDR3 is CASSPPSGRDNEQFF. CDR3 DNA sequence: TGTGCCAGCAGCCCTCCTAGCGGGAGGGACAATGAGCAGTTCTTC.

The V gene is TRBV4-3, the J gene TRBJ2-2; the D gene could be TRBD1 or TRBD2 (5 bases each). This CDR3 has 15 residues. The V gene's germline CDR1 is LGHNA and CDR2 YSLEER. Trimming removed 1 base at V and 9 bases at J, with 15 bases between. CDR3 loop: CASSQGRRESRELFF. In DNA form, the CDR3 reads TGCGCCAGCAGCCAAGGTCGCAGGGAGTCAAGGGAGCTGTTTTTT.

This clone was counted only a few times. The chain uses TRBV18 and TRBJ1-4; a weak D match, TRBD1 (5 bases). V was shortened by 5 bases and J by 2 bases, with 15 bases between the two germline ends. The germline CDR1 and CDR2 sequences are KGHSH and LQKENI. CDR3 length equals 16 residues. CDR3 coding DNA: TGTGCCAGCTCATTTCACCGCCGGGACACTAATGAAAAACTGTTTTTT. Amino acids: CASSFHRRDTNEKLFF.

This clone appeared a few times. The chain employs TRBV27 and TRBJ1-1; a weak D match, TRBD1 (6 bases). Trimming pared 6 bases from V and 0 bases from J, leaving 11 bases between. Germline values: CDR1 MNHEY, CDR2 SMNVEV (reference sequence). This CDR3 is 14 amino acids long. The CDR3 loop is CASRKDSLNTEAFF. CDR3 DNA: TGTGCCAGCAGGAAGGACAGCCTGAACACTGAAGCTTTCTTT.

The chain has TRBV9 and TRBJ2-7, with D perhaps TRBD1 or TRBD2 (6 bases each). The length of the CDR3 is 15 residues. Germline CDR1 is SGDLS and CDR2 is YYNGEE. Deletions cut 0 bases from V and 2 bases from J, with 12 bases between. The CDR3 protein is CASSVAGGGPYEQYF. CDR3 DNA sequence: TGTGCCAGCAGCGTAGCCGGGGGCGGACCCTACGAGCAGTACTTC. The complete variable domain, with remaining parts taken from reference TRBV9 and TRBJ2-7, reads DSGVTQTPKHLITATGQRVTLRCSPRSGDLSVYWYQQSLDQGLQFLIQYYNGEERAKGNILERFSAQQFPDLHSELNLSSLELGDSALYFCASSVAGGGPYEQYFGPGTRLTVT.

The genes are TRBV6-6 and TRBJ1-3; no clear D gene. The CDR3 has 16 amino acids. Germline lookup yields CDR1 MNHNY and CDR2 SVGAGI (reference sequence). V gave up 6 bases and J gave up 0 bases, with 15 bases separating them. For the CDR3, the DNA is TGTGCCAGCAGAAACCTTTTGATAGCCTCTGGAAACACCATATATTTT. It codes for CASRNLLIASGNTIYF.

The DNA for the CDR3 is TGTGCCAGCAGTTCACAGGGATGGGACTACGAGCAGTACTTC. Protein product: CASSSQGWDYEQYF. The rearrangement uses TRBV27 and TRBJ2-7; possible D gene TRBD1, 6 bases. The CDR3 is 14 amino acids. In germline, CDR1 is MNHEY, CDR2 SMNVEV (reference sequence). V was pared by 4 bases and J by 3 bases, with 13 bases between.

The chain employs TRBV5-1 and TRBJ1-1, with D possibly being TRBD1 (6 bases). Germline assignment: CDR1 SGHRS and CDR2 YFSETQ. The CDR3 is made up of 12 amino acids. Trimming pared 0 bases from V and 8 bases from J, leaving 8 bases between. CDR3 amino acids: CASSLDTGEAFF. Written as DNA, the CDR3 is TGCGCCAGCAGCTTGGATACAGGGGAAGCTTTCTTT.

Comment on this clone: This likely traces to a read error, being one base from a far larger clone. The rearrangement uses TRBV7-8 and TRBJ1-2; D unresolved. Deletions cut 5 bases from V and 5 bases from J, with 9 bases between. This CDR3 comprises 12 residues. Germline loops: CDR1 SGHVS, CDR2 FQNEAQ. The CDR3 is CASSPDLYGYTF. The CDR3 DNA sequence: TGTGCCAGCAGCCCCGACCTATATGGCTACACCTTC.

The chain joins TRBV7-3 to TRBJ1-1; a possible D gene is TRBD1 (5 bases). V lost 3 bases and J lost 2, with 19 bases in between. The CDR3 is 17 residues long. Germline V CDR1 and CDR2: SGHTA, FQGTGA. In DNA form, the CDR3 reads TGTGCCAGCAGCTTTGGGTTAAAGGGGCAGGTAAACACTGAAGCTTTCTTT. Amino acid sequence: CASSFGLKGQVNTEAFF.

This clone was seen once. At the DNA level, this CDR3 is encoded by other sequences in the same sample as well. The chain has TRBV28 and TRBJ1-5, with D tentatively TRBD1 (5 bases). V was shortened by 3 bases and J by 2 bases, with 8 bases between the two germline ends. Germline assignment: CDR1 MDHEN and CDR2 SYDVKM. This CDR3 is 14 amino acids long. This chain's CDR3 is CASSFRVRNQPQHF. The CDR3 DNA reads TGTGCCAGCAGTTTCAGGGTCCGCAATCAGCCCCAGCATTTT.